The 3 T cell receptor beta chains presented below share a single source sample, sequenced in a study of glioma-infiltrating T cells after dendritic cell vaccination. Here immunoSEQ multiplex PCR was the method, and the copy in TCRdb shows in-frame clones only, minus some. The sample has 40,000 to 60,000 clones; approximately 85% are singletons. Specimen: blood, collected before dendritic cell vaccination. The receptors originated from a human donor with glioblastoma.

The chain joins TRBV27 to TRBJ1-3; D possibly corresponds to TRBD1 (6 bases). Per germline, CDR1 MNHEY and CDR2 SMNVEV (reference sequence). The CDR3 length is 17 residues. V lost 5 bases and J lost 0, with 17 bases in between. CDR3 region: CASSGRLQGSSGNTIYF. As DNA, the CDR3 is TGTGCCAGCAGTGGACGACTCCAGGGGAGCTCTGGAAACACCATATATTTT.

The V call is TRBV6-5, the J call TRBJ1-3; no definite D call. Germline V lookup: CDR1 MNHEY, CDR2 SVGAGI. This CDR3 has 14 residues. V was trimmed by 0 bases and J by 4 bases, leaving 7 bases between them. The CDR3 nucleotides read TGTGCCAGCAGTTACTCGCGGCCCGGAAACACCATATATTTT. As protein: CASSYSRPGNTIYF.

The CDR3, as DNA: TGTGCCAGCAGCCGAGATCAGCCCCAGCATTTT. Amino acid sequence: CASSRDQPQHF. The chain employs TRBV6-5 and TRBJ1-5; D gene ambiguous. There are 11 residues in the CDR3. V lost 6 bases and J lost 5, with 5 bases in between. CDR1 is MNHEY and CDR2 is SVGAGI in the germline V gene.